This TCR beta chain comes out of a study of blood T cell repertoires in COVID-19. Study as a whole: PBMCs, B-cell-depleted T cells, or T cells were the source of the cDNA or gDNA that made up the material.

In the original analysis: Scientists estimated how many nucleated cells there were by amplifying reference gene primers. Profiled with immunoSEQ multiplex PCR; TCRdb holds only in-frame clones, not every one. Clone size and V and J calls were adopted from that table, with D and trimming inferred from the DNA. The repertoire holds around 99,000 clones, with approximately 90% as singletons. This TCR was sampled from a woman in her 30s with acute or convalescent COVID-19. Sequencing used peripheral blood.

The chain's CDR3 is CASSPWDRASYEQYF. CDR3 in DNA: TGTGCCAGCAGCCCCTGGGACAGGGCATCCTACGAGCAGTACTTC. The V gene is TRBV3-1 (or the pseudogene TRBV3-2), the J gene TRBJ2-7; 9 nucleotides align to TRBD1. J lost 1 base, V lost 4 bases, and 5 bases had no gene match. CDR1 and CDR2 (germline): LGHDT, YNNKEL (reference sequence). This CDR3 has 15 residues.